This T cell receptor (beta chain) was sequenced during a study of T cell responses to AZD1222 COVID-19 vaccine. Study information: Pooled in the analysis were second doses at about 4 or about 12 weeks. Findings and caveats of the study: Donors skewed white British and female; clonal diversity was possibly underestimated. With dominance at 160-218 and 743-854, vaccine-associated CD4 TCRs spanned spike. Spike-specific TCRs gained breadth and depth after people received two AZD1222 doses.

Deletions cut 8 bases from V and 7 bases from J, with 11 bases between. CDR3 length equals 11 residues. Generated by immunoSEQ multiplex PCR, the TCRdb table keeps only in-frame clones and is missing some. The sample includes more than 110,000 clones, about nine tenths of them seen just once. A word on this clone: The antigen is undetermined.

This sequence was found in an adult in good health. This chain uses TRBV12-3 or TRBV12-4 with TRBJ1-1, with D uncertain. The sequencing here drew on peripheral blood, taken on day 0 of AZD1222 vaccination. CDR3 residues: CASFQDGEAFF. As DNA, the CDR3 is TGTGCCAGCTTCCAAGACGGTGAAGCTTTCTTT.